The 30 T cell receptor beta chains below all came from one sample that was sequenced in a study of Ad26.COV2.S vaccination and SARS-CoV-2 variants. Clones were sequenced by immunoSEQ multiplex PCR, and TCRdb holds only the in-frame ones, with some missing. The table records about 180,000 clones, roughly 85% of them present only once. The material sequenced was peripheral blood, taken after recovery from COVID-19. These receptors came from a human donor who had recovered from COVID-19.

The rearrangement links TRBV19 to TRBJ1-5; no clear D gene. Trimming shortened V by 11 bases and J by 4 bases, and 9 bases separated the two germline ends. Germline CDR1 and CDR2: LNHDA and SQIVND (reference sequence). There are 11 residues in the CDR3. Written as DNA, the CDR3 is TGTGCCCGCTTTAGGAATCAGCCCCAGCATTTT. Translation: CARFRNQPQHF.

This chain joins TRBV12-5 and TRBJ1-2; a weak D match, TRBD1 (5 bases). Per the germline V gene, CDR1 is LGHNT and CDR2 is FRNRAP. V shed 2 bases and J shed 6 bases, with 7 bases lying between them. The CDR3 totals 12 residues. For the CDR3, the DNA is TGTGCTAGTGGTTTGAGAGGGGATGGCTACACCTTC. It is translated as CASGLRGDGYTF. Based on the CDR3 plus reference TRBV12-5 and TRBJ1-2, the full variable domain is DARVTQTPRHKVTEMGQEVTMRCQPILGHNTVFWYRQTMMQGLELLAYFRNRAPLDDSGMPKDRFSAEMPDATLATLKIQPSEPRDSAVYFCASGLRGDGYTFGSGTRLTVV.

This rearrangement joins TRBV9 to TRBJ2-7; 14 bases match TRBD2. The V and J ends lost 3 bases and 4 bases, in that order; junction bases with no gene match: 12. CDR3 size: 18 residues. From germline, CDR1 is SGDLS and CDR2 YYNGEE. CDR3 in amino acids: CASSAGLRLAGGPYEQYF. In nucleotides, the CDR3 is TGTGCCAGCAGCGCCGGGCTTCGACTAGCGGGAGGGCCTTACGAGCAGTACTTC. Looking up the rest from reference TRBV9 and TRBJ2-7 gives the full variable domain: DSGVTQTPKHLITATGQRVTLRCSPRSGDLSVYWYQQSLDQGLQFLIQYYNGEERAKGNILERFSAQQFPDLHSELNLSSLELGDSALYFCASSAGLRLAGGPYEQYFGPGTRLTVT.

The V gene is TRBV5-8, the J gene TRBJ2-7; D is undetermined. V lost 0 bases to trimming and J lost 4 bases, with 8 bases between them. This CDR3 spans 13 amino acids. The germline gives CDR1 SGHTS, CDR2 YDEGEE. In DNA form, the CDR3 reads TGTGCCAGCAGCTTGGACACCTTATACGAGCAGTACTTC. The encoded protein is CASSLDTLYEQYF.

The gene calls are TRBV11-3 and TRBJ2-1; D is possibly TRBD2 (5 bases). CDR1 SGHNT and CDR2 YENEEA come from the germline V gene. Trimming removed 3 bases from V and 7 bases from J, with 13 bases in between. The CDR3 covers 14 residues. CDR3 sequence (DNA): TGTGCCAGCAGCTTCACTGGACGGAGGAATGAGCAGTTCTTC. Translated, it gives CASSFTGRRNEQFF.

The chain uses TRBV3-1 (or the pseudogene TRBV3-2) and TRBJ1-1, with TRBD1 identical over 7 bases. The CDR3 covers 13 residues. Germline V CDR1 and CDR2: LGHDT, YNNKEL (reference sequence). V was pared by 4 bases and J by 5 bases, with 4 bases of the junction left unmatched. Written as DNA, the CDR3 is TGTGCCAGCAGCCCCTACAGGGGAACTGAAGCTTTCTTT. This gives the protein CASSPYRGTEAFF.

This clone showed up just a few times. This rearrangement joins TRBV7-9 to TRBJ2-5, with 8 bases lining up with TRBD1. The CDR3 has 14 amino acids. J was trimmed by 5 bases and V by 4 bases; bases with no gene match: 6. Germline lookup yields CDR1 SEHNR and CDR2 FQNEAQ (reference sequence). The CDR3 spells CASSSQGAGETQYF. The CDR3 DNA sequence: TGTGCCAGCAGCTCCCAGGGGGCTGGGGAGACCCAGTACTTC.

This clone appeared a single time. V usage is TRBV3-1 (or the pseudogene TRBV3-2) and J usage is TRBJ1-1; D not certain. V was cut by 7 bases and J by 0 bases, with 12 bases left in between. CDR3 size: 14 residues. Germline CDR1 and CDR2: LGHDT and YNNKEL (reference sequence). CDR3 bases: TGTGCCAGCACCCGACGAGGTCTGAACACTGAAGCTTTCTTT. Protein sequence: CASTRRGLNTEAFF.

A single count supports this clone. The rearrangement joins TRBV27 to TRBJ2-2; TRBD1 matches at 10 bases. V lost 2 bases and J lost 1; bases outside the gene matches: 1. The CDR3 loop spans 16 amino acids. Germline values: CDR1 MNHEY, CDR2 SMNVEV (reference sequence). The CDR3 is CASSLGQGGNTGELFF. CDR3 bases: TGTGCCAGCAGTTTAGGACAGGGGGGGAACACCGGGGAGCTGTTTTTT.

V is TRBV7-9 and J is TRBJ2-6, with D maybe TRBD1 (6 bases). V was cut by 4 bases and J by 5 bases, with 15 bases left in between. The CDR3 runs 16 residues. CDR1 is SEHNR and CDR2 is FQNEAQ in the germline V gene (reference sequence). The CDR3 DNA follows: TGTGCCAGCAGCTCCCCCCGACAGGTCAGGGCCAACGTCCTGACTTTC. As protein: CASSSPRQVRANVLTF.

The chain recombines TRBV28 with TRBJ1-4; a possible D gene is TRBD1 (6 bases). V was cut by 5 bases and J by 6 bases, with 22 bases left in between. The CDR3 consists of 17 residues. Per the germline V gene, CDR1 is MDHEN and CDR2 is SYDVKM. Here the CDR3 DNA reads TGTGCCAGCAGTCCCAAGACATGGGGGCCTAGGGATGAAAAACTGTTTTTT. It specifies CASSPKTWGPRDEKLFF.

The genes are TRBV19 and TRBJ1-5; tentative D call: TRBD1 (6 bases). In germline, CDR1 is LNHDA, CDR2 SQIVND (reference sequence). V lost 3 bases to trimming and J lost 4 bases, with 16 bases between them. The CDR3 loop spans 16 amino acids. CDR3 sequence: CASSILRGGRNQPQHF. As DNA, the CDR3 is TGTGCCAGTAGTATCTTGCGAGGGGGAAGGAATCAGCCCCAGCATTTT.

The V call is TRBV24-1, the J call TRBJ2-3; 7 bases are a match to TRBD2. V lost 3 bases, J lost 2 bases, and 7 bases stayed unmatched. Germline CDR1 KGHDR, CDR2 SFDVKD. The CDR3 spans 16 residues. CDR3 sequence: CATSDRSGWTTDTQYF. CDR3 sequence (DNA): TGTGCCACCAGTGATCGTAGCGGGTGGACCACAGATACGCAGTATTTT.

V usage is TRBV30 and J usage is TRBJ1-1; no definite D call. V lost 1 base to trimming and J lost 4 bases, with 13 bases between them. The germline CDR1 and CDR2 sequences are GTSNPN and SVGIG (reference sequence). This CDR3 region has 14 residues. In nucleotides, the CDR3 is TGTGCCTGGAGTGGGGCAGTCTCGGGCACTGAAGCTTTCTTT. This encodes CAWSGAVSGTEAFF.

The chain links TRBV10-3 to TRBJ2-5, with 7 bases lining up with TRBD1. Germline CDR1 is ENHRY and CDR2 is SYGVKD. CDR3 length: 15 amino acids. Trimming removed 2 bases from V and 4 bases from J; junction bases left unmatched: 7. CDR3 protein: CAISEVQGISETQYF. DNA for the CDR3: TGTGCCATCAGTGAGGTACAGGGGATATCAGAGACCCAGTACTTC.

This clone was seen a single time. The J gene is TRBJ2-3, the V gene TRBV7-3; either TRBD1 or TRBD2 may supply D (5 bases each). The germline V gene has CDR1 SGHTA and CDR2 FQGTGA. Trimming pared 5 bases from V and 6 bases from J, leaving 12 bases between. CDR3 length: 13 amino acids. The DNA of the CDR3 is TGTGCCAGCAGCCCGCCGGGGACGGATACGCAGTATTTT. It specifies CASSPPGTDTQYF.

This chain links TRBV18 with TRBJ2-5; D may be TRBD2 (6 bases). This CDR3 is 14 amino acids long. V was shortened by 4 bases and J by 5 bases, with 14 bases between the two germline ends. Germline assignment: CDR1 KGHSH and CDR2 LQKENI. As DNA, the CDR3 is TGTGCCAGCTCACAAGTCAGGGCGGGGGAGACCCAGTACTTC. This encodes CASSQVRAGETQYF.

V is TRBV9 and J is TRBJ2-5; D is tentatively TRBD1 or TRBD2 (5 bases each). Germline V gene lookup returns CDR1 SGDLS and CDR2 YYNGEE. This CDR3 region has 14 residues. V lost 4 bases, J lost 2 bases, and 12 bases lay in between. CDR3 in amino acids: CASSQPGRQETQYF. DNA of the CDR3: TGTGCCAGCAGCCAGCCGGGGCGGCAAGAGACCCAGTACTTC.

The chain combines TRBV5-5 with TRBJ2-5; D gene unclear. The CDR3 sequence is 15 residues long. Trimming pared 5 bases from V and 2 bases from J, leaving 16 bases between. Germline V gene data show CDR1 as SGHKS and CDR2 as YYEKEE (reference sequence). The CDR3 coding sequence is TGTGCCAGCAGTCTGGGCCCGACCCCACAAGAGACCCAGTACTTC. Its translation is CASSLGPTPQETQYF.

This clone has only a few counts. The chain is built from TRBV19 and TRBJ2-7; D remains ambiguous. Trimming shortened V by 3 bases and J by 3 bases, and 9 bases separated the two germline ends. CDR3 size: 13 residues. CDR1 is LNHDA, CDR2 SQIVND, per germline (reference sequence). The CDR3 loop is CASSIGNFYEQYF. CDR3 bases: TGTGCCAGTAGTATCGGCAACTTCTACGAGCAGTACTTC.

The chain has TRBV19 and TRBJ1-6; D might be TRBD1 (5 bases). This CDR3 has 16 residues. V was shortened by 4 bases and J by 7 bases, with 17 bases between the two germline ends. Germline CDR1 is LNHDA and CDR2 is SQIVND (reference sequence). The chain's CDR3 is CASSRPPGTRNSPLHF. The CDR3 region has the DNA TGTGCCAGTAGTAGGCCTCCCGGGACCAGAAATTCACCCCTCCACTTT.

V gene TRBV28 combines with J gene TRBJ1-2; 10 bases match TRBD1. Per the germline V gene, CDR1 is MDHEN and CDR2 is SYDVKM. The V segment lost 4 bases and the J segment 7 bases; nucleotides outside the gene matches: 3. This CDR3 spans 13 amino acids. The CDR3 DNA reads TGTGCCAGCAGTTGGACAGGGGGTCCTGGCTACACCTTC. It encodes CASSWTGGPGYTF.

The rearrangement joins TRBV11-2 to TRBJ2-1, with a tentative D call TRBD2 (7 bases). Per the germline V gene, CDR1 is SGHAT and CDR2 is FQNNGV. V was clipped by 1 base and J by 5 bases, with 24 bases between them. The CDR3 loop spans 19 amino acids. CDR3 region: CASSLVSRGGGPKNNEQFF. CDR3 nucleotides: TGTGCCAGCAGCTTAGTCAGCCGGGGAGGGGGACCAAAGAACAATGAGCAGTTCTTC.

The V call is TRBV13, the J call TRBJ1-6; 7 nucleotides agree with TRBD1. Germline V gives CDR1 PRHDT, CDR2 FYEKMQ (reference sequence). V dropped 5 bases and J dropped 8; count of bases not matched to a gene: 6. This CDR3 has 14 amino acids. The CDR3 spells CASSQDRDDSPLHF. Written as DNA, the CDR3 is TGTGCCAGCAGCCAAGACAGGGACGATTCACCCCTCCACTTT.

This sequence joins TRBV4-2 and TRBJ2-1; the match to TRBD2 covers 8 bases. The CDR3 consists of 18 residues. The germline V gene encodes CDR1 LGHNA and CDR2 YNFKEQ. After removal of 0 bases from V and 7 bases from J, the junction contained 14 bases not matched to a gene. CDR3 amino acids: CASSQDPPRSGGANEQFF. The CDR3 coding sequence is TGTGCCAGCAGCCAAGATCCCCCTAGGAGCGGGGGTGCAAATGAGCAGTTCTTC.

The rearrangement links TRBV28 to TRBJ1-2; D ambiguous. The CDR3 covers 16 residues. Per the germline V gene, CDR1 is MDHEN and CDR2 is SYDVKM. Deletions cut 5 bases from V and 2 bases from J, with 18 bases between. CDR3 amino acids: CASSPSGLVGNYGYTF. CDR3 bases: TGTGCCAGCAGTCCCTCAGGACTGGTAGGAAACTATGGCTACACCTTC.

The chain recombines TRBV3-1 (or the pseudogene TRBV3-2) with TRBJ2-2, with 8 bases lining up with TRBD1. J was trimmed by 6 bases and V by 5 bases; bases with no gene match: 11. The CDR3 has 16 amino acids. The germline V gene encodes CDR1 LGHDT and CDR2 YNNKEL (reference sequence). The CDR3 coding sequence is TGTGCCAGCAGCGACGGACAGGGAATAATACCCGGGGAGCTGTTTTTT. Translated: CASSDGQGIIPGELFF.

The rearrangement joins TRBV19 to TRBJ1-1; D is possibly TRBD1 (5 bases). Trimming removed 3 bases at V and 3 bases at J, with 17 bases between. Germline V gene lookup returns CDR1 LNHDA and CDR2 SQIVND (reference sequence). The CDR3 runs to 16 residues. The CDR3 bases are TGTGCCAGTAGTATCGGGGCGGTGATAGGGTACACTGAAGCTTTCTTT. The encoded protein is CASSIGAVIGYTEAFF. Complete variable domain (other parts from reference TRBV19 and TRBJ1-1): DGGITQSPKYLFRKEGQNVTLSCEQNLNHDAMYWYRQDPGQGLRLIYYSQIVNDFQKGDIAEGYSVSREKKESFPLTVTSAQKNPTAFYLCASSIGAVIGYTEAFFGQGTRLTVV.

This chain uses TRBV19 with TRBJ1-5; 8 bases are shared with TRBD1. Germline loops: CDR1 LNHDA, CDR2 SQIVND (reference sequence). This CDR3 has 13 amino acids. The junction had 10 bases not matched to a gene; V was cut back by 9 bases and J by 9 bases. DNA of the CDR3: TGTGCCAGCCAAGGACAGGGAAGGGCGCCCCAGCATTTT. It encodes CASQGQGRAPQHF.

The chain couples TRBV9 to TRBJ1-1, with D maybe TRBD1 (6 bases). Germline CDR1 and CDR2: SGDLS and YYNGEE. The CDR3 has 17 amino acids. V dropped 0 bases and J dropped 0 bases, with 15 bases sitting between them. DNA of the CDR3: TGTGCCAGCAGCGTAGCATCCGGGGGCACCATGAACACTGAAGCTTTCTTT. Protein sequence: CASSVASGGTMNTEAFF.